The 14 T cell receptor beta chains below come from one sample, sequenced in a study of Ad26.COV2.S vaccination and SARS-CoV-2 variants. Sequenced by immunoSEQ multiplex PCR; TCRdb stores in-frame clones only, minus some. The sample comprises about 350,000 clones, under 95% of which are singletons, and 3% to 5% rests with the top ten. Material: peripheral blood, obtained after recovery from COVID-19. These receptors came from a human donor who had recovered from COVID-19.

The V gene is TRBV7-9, the J gene TRBJ2-5, with 9 nucleotides matching TRBD1. There are 14 residues in the CDR3. Germline CDR1 reads SEHNR; CDR2 reads FQNEAQ (reference sequence). The ends lost 3 bases at V and 5 bases at J; junction bases unmatched: 4. CDR3 coding DNA: TGTGCCAGCAGCTTCGGGACAGGGATGGAGACCCAGTACTTC. It translates to CASSFGTGMETQYF.

The rearrangement links TRBV27 to TRBJ2-5; maybe TRBD1 (6 bases). Per the germline V gene, CDR1 is MNHEY and CDR2 is SMNVEV (reference sequence). The CDR3 is made up of 16 amino acids. V was pared by 3 bases and J by 2 bases, with 16 bases between. The CDR3 reads CASSLSRGRGQETQYF. The CDR3, as DNA: TGTGCCAGCAGTTTGAGCAGGGGCCGGGGTCAAGAGACCCAGTACTTC.

CDR3 protein: CASSSGLSGNTIYF. For the CDR3, the DNA is TGTGCCAGCAGCTCAGGGCTCTCTGGAAACACCATATATTTT. The V call is TRBV11-2, the J call TRBJ1-3; D is perhaps TRBD1 (5 bases). CDR3 size: 14 residues. CDR1 SGHAT and CDR2 FQNNGV come from the germline V gene. The V gene lost 4 bases and the J gene lost 0 bases, with 7 bases spanning the gap.

This clone showed up just a few times. The chain couples TRBV7-8 to TRBJ1-2, with 8 bases identical to TRBD1. This CDR3 contains 15 residues. V shed 2 bases and J 6 bases; nucleotides not matched to a gene: 8. Germline CDR1 and CDR2: SGHVS and FQNEAQ. The chain's CDR3 is CASSLTGGQGDGYTF. Written as DNA, the CDR3 is TGTGCCAGCAGCTTAACAGGGGGTCAGGGGGATGGCTACACCTTC. Using reference TRBV7-8 and TRBJ1-2 for the parts outside the CDR3, the full variable domain is GAGVSQSPRYKVAKRGQDVALRCDPISGHVSLFWYQQALGQGPEFLTYFQNEAQLDKSGLPSDRFFAERPEGSVSTLKIQRTQQEDSAVYLCASSLTGGQGDGYTFGSGTRLTVV.

This clone was counted between two and nine times. The chain joins TRBV19 to TRBJ1-5, with D hard to call. Trimming shortened V by 7 bases and J by 2 bases, and 12 bases separated the two germline ends. The CDR3 extends over 14 amino acids. Per the germline V gene, CDR1 is LNHDA and CDR2 is SQIVND (reference sequence). CDR3: CASTLVRGNQPQHF. The CDR3 coding sequence is TGTGCCAGTACCTTAGTGCGGGGCAATCAGCCCCAGCATTTT.

The chain links TRBV15 to TRBJ2-4; the D is unclear. The CDR3 is 18 residues long. The germline gives CDR1 LNHNV, CDR2 YYDKDF (reference sequence). The germline V and J ends were trimmed by 0 bases and 1 base, with 16 bases remaining between them. The CDR3 DNA reads as TGTGCCACCAGCAGAGAGTCCGGGCGACGTATGGCCAAAAACATTCAGTACTTC. This codes for CATSRESGRRMAKNIQYF.

The CDR3 is CASGLSLQGHEQFF. The CDR3 DNA sequence: TGTGCTAGTGGTTTGTCCTTACAGGGCCATGAGCAGTTCTTC. The rearrangement joins TRBV12-5 to TRBJ2-1; D might be TRBD1 (6 bases). The CDR3 runs 14 residues. V dropped 2 bases and J dropped 8 bases, with 13 bases sitting between them. From germline, CDR1 is LGHNT and CDR2 FRNRAP.

The chain is built from TRBV6-5 and TRBJ2-3; tentatively, D is TRBD1 (6 bases). This CDR3 has 15 residues. V lost 2 bases and J 2 bases, leaving 11 bases between the germline ends. Per germline, CDR1 MNHEY and CDR2 SVGAGI. DNA of the CDR3: TGTGCCAGCAGTTACACAGGGAGTTCCACAGATACGCAGTATTTT. Its protein is CASSYTGSSTDTQYF.

The J gene is TRBJ2-7, the V gene TRBV20-1; unclear D gene. The V end lost 3 bases, the J end lost 3 bases, and 9 bases lay between the germline ends. The germline CDR1 and CDR2 sequences are DFQATT and SNEGSKA (reference sequence). This CDR3 spans 12 amino acids. Here the CDR3 reads CSASRIGYEQYF. In DNA, the CDR3 is TGCAGTGCTAGTAGAATTGGCTACGAGCAGTACTTC.

The chain uses TRBV6-2 or TRBV6-3 and TRBJ1-1, with no clear D. Trimming pared 2 bases from V and 1 base from J, leaving 8 bases between. Germline CDR1 reads MNHEY; CDR2 reads SVGEGT. The CDR3 loop spans 14 amino acids. The CDR3 bases are TGTGCCAGCAGTTACAGCACACCGAACACTGAAGCTTTCTTT. Its protein product is CASSYSTPNTEAFF.

V gene TRBV27 combines with J gene TRBJ1-6; D is possibly TRBD1 (5 bases). The germline gives CDR1 MNHEY, CDR2 SMNVEV (reference sequence). The CDR3 totals 16 residues. The ends were cut back, 0 bases at V and 1 base at J, with 7 bases in the middle. CDR3 sequence: CASSLSWGSYNSPLHF. The CDR3 region has the DNA TGTGCCAGCAGTTTATCGTGGGGGTCCTATAATTCACCCCTCCACTTT.

The genes are TRBV12-5 and TRBJ2-1, with D possibly TRBD1 on 6 matching bases. Germline assignment: CDR1 LGHNT and CDR2 FRNRAP. Trimming cost V 3 bases and J 6 bases, with 15 bases left between them. CDR3 length: 15 residues. CDR3 nucleotides: TGTGCTAGTGGTTTACAGGGTGAGAGGGGCAATGAGCAGTTCTTC. Protein sequence: CASGLQGERGNEQFF. Full variable domain (rest looked up from reference TRBV12-5 and TRBJ2-1): DARVTQTPRHKVTEMGQEVTMRCQPILGHNTVFWYRQTMMQGLELLAYFRNRAPLDDSGMPKDRFSAEMPDATLATLKIQPSEPRDSAVYFCASGLQGERGNEQFFGPGTRLTVL.

V gene TRBV2 combines with J gene TRBJ1-2; 7 bases agree with TRBD1. Germline-derived CDR1 and CDR2 are SNHLY and FYNNEI. The V segment lost 6 bases and the J segment 1 base; nucleotides outside the gene matches: 2. The CDR3 is 13 residues long. CDR3 amino acids: CASRGTVNYGYTF. The CDR3 DNA is TGTGCCAGCAGGGGGACAGTTAACTATGGCTACACCTTC.

The rearrangement joins TRBV24-1 to TRBJ2-2; possible D gene TRBD1, 6 bases. V gave up 5 bases and J gave up 5 bases, with 20 bases separating them. In germline, CDR1 is KGHDR, CDR2 SFDVKD. CDR3 length equals 17 residues. The CDR3 loop is CATSGGEDSLSTGELFF. CDR3 sequence (DNA): TGTGCCACCAGTGGTGGTGAGGACAGTCTTTCAACCGGGGAGCTGTTTTTT.